The clone carrying this TCR beta chain was seen just once. This sample was taken from a study of technical replicates of blood from a few donors. The table came from immunoSEQ multiplex PCR; TCRdb's copy has only in-frame clones and leaves some out. Of approximately 29,000 clones in the sample, just over 90% were seen once. V shed 2 bases and J shed 1 base, with 9 bases lying between them. The CDR3 extends over 14 amino acids. CDR1 SGHRS and CDR2 YFSETQ come from the germline V gene. This receptor was obtained from a human donor in good health. Some clones in this sample may be carry-over from other donors' samples. Sequenced material: PBMCs. This chain connects TRBV5-1 to TRBJ1-1; D not resolved. In nucleotides, the CDR3 is TGCGCCAGCAGCTTCAGTAGAGGGAACACTGAAGCTTTCTTT. Encoded protein: CASSFSRGNTEAFF.